The rows below give T cell receptor beta chains drawn from one sample of a study of beta chain features in type 1 diabetes. Measured with immunoSEQ multiplex PCR; TCRdb has only the in-frame clones, and not every one. The table shows over 650,000 clones, with roughly 13% occurring only once. Specimen: naive CD4+ T cells from blood. The receptors were gathered from a young man with type 1 diabetes. Each CDR3 is given with its conserved first and last residue. Each record gives: V gene, D gene, clone size, J gene, CDR3 length, CDR3 DNA, CDR3 protein. The D gene is left open where the match is weak. Clone size is shown for a subset of rows, as once, few, many or a class of expanded clone.

TRBV7-2	TRBD1	few	TRBJ2-7	14	TGTGCCAGCACGTCAGACAGGGGGTATAACGAGCAGTACTTC	CASTSDRGYNEQYF
TRBV7-2	-	few	TRBJ1-5	16	TGTGCCAGCAGCCTACTGCCTGGGCGGAACAATCAGCCCCAGCATTTT	CASSLLPGRNNQPQHF
TRBV30	-	few	TRBJ1-1	15	TGTGCCTGGAGTTTTGGCCCGTCCGTGAACACTGAAGCTTTCTTT	CAWSFGPSVNTEAFF
TRBV2	-	-	TRBJ2-5	13	TGTGCCAGCAGTGGCAGTGGTAGGGAGACCCAGTACTTC	CASSGSGRETQYF
TRBV30	-	-	TRBJ2-4	13	TGTGCCTGGGCCATGCCTCCTCTTGGGATTCAGTACTTC	CAWAMPPLGIQYF
TRBV7-2	-	few	TRBJ2-7	15	TGTGCCAGCAGCTTAGTAGCAGGGGAGGTCTACGAGCAGTACTTC	CASSLVAGEVYEQYF
TRBV10-3	TRBD1	-	TRBJ2-5	13	TGTGCCATCTCCGGGACAGAGCAAGAGACCCAGTACTTC	CAISGTEQETQYF
TRBV25-1	-	-	TRBJ2-3	17	TGTGCCAGCAGTGAATCGACTGCGGGATCATGGAGGGATACGCAGTATTTT	CASSESTAGSWRDTQYF
TRBV18	TRBD1	few	TRBJ2-7	17	TGTGCCAGCTCACCGACAGGGGGAGCGTTTCGTCTCTACGAGCAGTACTTC	CASSPTGGAFRLYEQYF
TRBV25-1	-	-	TRBJ2-7	14	TGTGCCAGCAGTGAACCAGGACACCTCTACGAGCAGTACTTC	CASSEPGHLYEQYF
TRBV4-2	TRBD2	-	TRBJ2-7	14	TGTGCCAGCAGCCAAGAACTAGCGGGGGTTGAGCAGTACTTC	CASSQELAGVEQYF
TRBV5-1	-	few	TRBJ2-6	16	TGCGCCAGCTGTGAAGGGGTTAGCTCTGGGGCCAACGTCCTGACTTTC	CASCEGVSSGANVLTF
TRBV7-9	TRBD2	few	TRBJ2-1	18	TGTGCCAGCAGCTCATTTACTGGGGGTAGCGGGAGGTACAATGAGCAGTTCTTC	CASSSFTGGSGRYNEQFF
TRBV2	-	few	TRBJ1-1	11	TGTGCCAGCATGGTGAACACTGAAGCTTTCTTT	CASMVNTEAFF
TRBV10-3	TRBD2	few	TRBJ2-3	16	TGTGCCATCAGTGAGTCGGAGCGGGGGGGCACAGATACGCAGTATTTT	CAISESERGGTDTQYF
TRBV7-2	-	-	TRBJ1-2	13	TGTGCCAGCAGCCCACGGGGTTGGGAAGGCTACACCTTC	CASSPRGWEGYTF
TRBV7-3	-	few	TRBJ2-5	13	TGTGCCAGCAGCTTAGAGATCCAAGAGACCCAGTACTTC	CASSLEIQETQYF
TRBV5-1	-	few	TRBJ1-1	14	TGCGCCAGCAGAGAACAGGGTATGAACACTGAAGCTTTCTTT	CASREQGMNTEAFF
TRBV5-1	-	few	TRBJ1-2	23	TGCGCCAGCACCTCCTACGCAGGGCGAGGAGCGACCGGCGGAAACCGGACCGTCTATGGCTACACCTTC	CASTSYAGRGATGGNRTVYGYTF
TRBV7-3	TRBD1	few	TRBJ1-1	14	TGTGCCAGCAGCTTATCACAGGGACAGACGATCGCTTTCTTT	CASSLSQGQTIAFF
TRBV28	TRBD1	few	TRBJ2-1	14	TGTGCCAGCAGTTTACCCAACAGGGGCAATGAGCAGTTCTTC	CASSLPNRGNEQFF
TRBV28	TRBD1	-	TRBJ1-2	14	TGTGCCAGCAGTCCACGGGACAGTCATCGTGGCTACACCTTC	CASSPRDSHRGYTF
TRBV28	-	-	TRBJ1-5	14	TGTGCCAGCAGTACTCAGGGGTCCCATCAGCCCCAGCATTTT	CASSTQGSHQPQHF
TRBV30	-	-	TRBJ2-6	14	TGTGCCTGGAGTCAAAACTCTGGGGCCAACGTCCTGACTTTC	CAWSQNSGANVLTF
TRBV6-5	TRBD1	few	TRBJ1-2	13	TGTGCCAGCGCCGGACAGGGGCGATTAGGCTACACCTTC	CASAGQGRLGYTF
TRBV10-3	-	-	TRBJ1-4	14	TGTGCCATCAGAGATGATACAACTAATGAAAAACTGTTTTTT	CAIRDDTTNEKLFF
TRBV11-3	-	-	TRBJ2-5	16	TGTGCCAGCAGCTTAGAGGTCGGGTCGAAGCAAGAGACCCAGTACTTC	CASSLEVGSKQETQYF
TRBV30	-	few	TRBJ2-3	12	TGTGCCTGGGATAGCCCGGCGGATACGCAGTATTTT	CAWDSPADTQYF
TRBV9	-	few	TRBJ2-5	14	TGTGCCAGCAGCTATGGAGGGGGTAAAGAGACCCAGTACTTC	CASSYGGGKETQYF
TRBV30	TRBD1	few	TRBJ1-1	11	TGTGCCTGGAGTCCTCCGGGACAGAAATTCTTT	CAWSPPGQKFF
TRBV29-1	-	-	TRBJ2-7	12	TGCAGCGTTGCGCTAACCCCCTACGAGCAGTACTTC	CSVALTPYEQYF
TRBV5-7	-	few	TRBJ2-5	12	TGTGCCAGCAGCTTGAGGGAAGAGACCCAGTACTTC	CASSLREETQYF
TRBV6-1	-	few	TRBJ2-7	13	TGTGCCAGCAACAAGCCAGATCTTAACGAGCAGTACTTC	CASNKPDLNEQYF
TRBV7-2	-	many	TRBJ2-1	11	TGTGCCAGCAGCTTCTACAATGAGCAGTTCTTC	CASSFYNEQFF
TRBV29-1	TRBD1	-	TRBJ1-5	14	TGCAGCGTTCGCCAGGGGGCTACGGCCCAGCCCCAGCATTTT	CSVRQGATAQPQHF
TRBV6-6	-	few	TRBJ1-3	15	TGTGCCAGCCTTCTGGACAGCCTCTCTGGAAACACCATATATTTT	CASLLDSLSGNTIYF
TRBV29-1	-	few	TRBJ1-1	14	TGCAGCGTTGTGACAGTTACTATGAACACTGAAGCTTTCTTT	CSVVTVTMNTEAFF
TRBV4-2	TRBD2	few	TRBJ2-1	15	TGTGCCAGCAGCCCAGGACTAGCGGACTACAATGAGCAGTTCTTC	CASSPGLADYNEQFF
TRBV14	-	-	TRBJ1-1	14	TGTGCCAGCAGCCAAGATCTGGGGGCCACTGAAGCTTTCTTT	CASSQDLGATEAFF